This TCR beta chain was captured by sequencing in a study of T cell responses to AZD1222 COVID-19 vaccine. Study results and caveats: The study found vaccine-associated CD4 TCRs spanning spike, dominant at 160-218 and 743-854. Donors in the cohort were predominantly white British and more often female, and clonal diversity was possibly underestimated.

Repertoires were generated with immunoSEQ multiplex PCR, while TCRdb's copy carries only in-frame clones and drops some. The table has about 94,000 clones, over 75% seen once; the top ten hold roughly an eighth. Concerning this clone: The antigen remains undetermined.

Germline CDR1 is WSHSY and CDR2 is SAAADI. Trimming took 0 bases from V and 4 from J; bases not matched to a gene: 4. The CDR3 is 16 amino acids. This TCR derives from an adult who received the AZD1222 COVID-19 vaccine. This material consisted of peripheral blood, taken 28 days after the second AZD1222 dose. V and J are TRBV10-2 and TRBJ2-7; 12 nucleotides agree with TRBD2. The chain's CDR3 is CASSESGLAGIYEQYF. CDR3 coding DNA: TGCGCCAGCAGTGAGTCAGGACTAGCGGGAATTTACGAGCAGTACTTC.